These 22 T cell receptor beta chains were sequenced from one sample in a study of blood T cell repertoires in COVID-19. TCRdb's copy holds only in-frame clones and misses some; the assay was immunoSEQ multiplex PCR. The repertoire holds 30,000 to 40,000 clones, with over 70% as singletons. Sequencing was performed on peripheral blood. These receptors all stem from a human donor in a cohort sampled during active COVID-19.

The J gene is TRBJ2-1, the V gene TRBV7-2; D may be TRBD1 (7 bases). CDR1 SGHTA and CDR2 FQGNSA come from the germline V gene. The V end was cut by 5 bases, the J end by 8 bases, with 16 bases between. The CDR3 sequence is 14 residues long. CDR3 amino acids: CASSQRGTVHEQFF. In nucleotides, the CDR3 is TGTGCCAGCAGCCAACGCGGGACAGTTCATGAGCAGTTCTTC.

V usage is TRBV28 and J usage is TRBJ2-7; D ambiguous. V lost 3 bases and J 3 bases, leaving 6 bases between the germline ends. In germline, CDR1 is MDHEN, CDR2 SYDVKM. The CDR3 is 12 amino acids. The CDR3 loop is CASSFTYYEQYF. Here the CDR3 DNA reads TGTGCCAGCAGTTTCACTTACTACGAGCAGTACTTC.

Only a few counts were recorded for this clone. This sequence joins TRBV6-2 or TRBV6-3 and TRBJ1-5, with D uncertain. Germline assignment: CDR1 MNHEY and CDR2 SVGEGT. The CDR3 totals 12 residues. Trimming cost V 2 bases and J 6 bases, with 5 bases left between them. DNA for the CDR3: TGTGCCAGCAGTTACGGCTTTCAGCCCCAGCATTTT. Protein product: CASSYGFQPQHF.

The V call is TRBV5-1, the J call TRBJ1-2, with 8 bases fitting TRBD1. CDR3 length: 15 amino acids. Germline V CDR1 and CDR2: SGHRS, YFSETQ. V shed 2 bases, J shed 4 bases, and the junction held 7 bases outside the gene matches. As DNA, the CDR3 is TGCGCCAGCAGCTTTGTGCCAGGGGGCGGCTATGGCTACACCTTC. Amino acid sequence: CASSFVPGGGYGYTF.

The rearrangement links TRBV5-1 to TRBJ2-3, with 7 bases matching TRBD1. The trim removed 5 bases at V and 3 bases at J, leaving 6 bases unmatched. Per the germline V gene, CDR1 is SGHRS and CDR2 is YFSETQ. This CDR3 is 14 amino acids long. In nucleotides, the CDR3 is TGCGCCAGCAGTCTGGGACAGTCAACAGATACGCAGTATTTT. Amino acids: CASSLGQSTDTQYF.

This chain links TRBV6-2 or TRBV6-3 with TRBJ2-1, with 11 positions matching TRBD2. The CDR3 spans 15 residues. Germline V gene sequence: CDR1 MNHEY, CDR2 SVGEGT. After removal of 2 bases from V and 8 bases from J, the junction contained 5 bases not matched to a gene. The DNA of the CDR3 is TGTGCCAGCAGTTACCTTAGCGGGGGGGCCTATGAGCAGTTCTTC. Translation: CASSYLSGGAYEQFF.

This clone was counted between two and nine times. The chain recombines TRBV18 with TRBJ2-5; no definite D call. The CDR3 contains 13 residues. Germline lookup yields CDR1 KGHSH and CDR2 LQKENI. V shed 0 bases and J shed 1 base, with 3 bases lying between them. The CDR3 DNA reads TGTGCCAGCTCACCACCGAGCCAAGAGACCCAGTACTTC. Its translation is CASSPPSQETQYF.

The CDR3 bases are TGCGCCAGCAGCTTAACAGGGGTTGAAACAGATACGCAGTATTTT. This codes for CASSLTGVETDTQYF. The chain has TRBV5-1 and TRBJ2-3, with 7 bases identical to TRBD1. Germline V gives CDR1 SGHRS, CDR2 YFSETQ. The CDR3 is 15 residues long. The ends lost 2 bases at V and 3 bases at J; junction bases unmatched: 6.

This clone has just one count. The chain uses TRBV7-6 and TRBJ2-1, with 9 nucleotides matching TRBD2. The germline gives CDR1 SGHVS, CDR2 FNYEAQ. This CDR3 region has 17 residues. The J segment lost 7 bases and the V segment lost 2 bases, leaving 12 bases of the junction unmatched. CDR3 region: CASSLRASGVRLNEQFF. CDR3 in DNA: TGTGCCAGCAGCTTAAGGGCTAGCGGGGTCAGGTTGAATGAGCAGTTCTTC.

The gene calls are TRBV4-2 and TRBJ1-2; D call uncertain. Germline CDR1 reads LGHNA; CDR2 reads YNFKEQ. With 0 bases removed from V and 8 bases from J, the gap between germline ends came to 13 bases. The CDR3 runs 14 residues. The CDR3 here is CASSQDWEAGGYTF. CDR3 nucleotides: TGTGCCAGCAGCCAAGACTGGGAGGCGGGAGGCTACACCTTC.

The rearrangement joins TRBV27 to TRBJ2-7, with TRBD1 matching 9 bases. This CDR3 is 16 amino acids long. J lost 5 bases, V lost 4 bases, and 12 bases had no gene match. Germline V CDR1 and CDR2: MNHEY, SMNVEV (reference sequence). The CDR3 reads CASSSRPGTGFHEQYF. The CDR3 DNA reads TGTGCCAGCAGTTCAAGACCCGGGACAGGGTTTCACGAGCAGTACTTC.

The chain links TRBV18 to TRBJ2-7; 8 bases agree with TRBD1. Germline lookup yields CDR1 KGHSH and CDR2 LQKENI. The CDR3 spans 15 residues. After removal of 6 bases from V and 6 bases from J, the junction contained 13 bases not matched to a gene. The CDR3 region has the DNA TGTGCCAGCTCCCCTAAGACAGGGGCCCTCTCCGAGCAGTACTTC. It codes for CASSPKTGALSEQYF.

The chain carries TRBV19 and TRBJ1-5; possible D gene TRBD1, 5 bases. The V gene's germline CDR1 is LNHDA and CDR2 SQIVND (reference sequence). The V gene lost 3 bases and the J gene lost 2 bases, with 14 bases spanning the gap. This CDR3 has 16 amino acids. The CDR3 loop is CASSIWEGPGNQPQHF. For the CDR3, the DNA is TGTGCCAGTAGTATCTGGGAGGGGCCTGGCAATCAGCCCCAGCATTTT.

This clone came up a few times. The chain uses TRBV9 and TRBJ2-2; TRBD2 agrees at 12 bases. The CDR3 loop spans 17 amino acids. Germline lookup yields CDR1 SGDLS and CDR2 YYNGEE. The V and J ends lost 0 bases and 1 base, in that order; junction bases with no gene match: 1. The CDR3 DNA reads as TGTGCCAGCAGCGTAGGGGGACTAGCGGGGAACACCGGGGAGCTGTTTTTT. The encoded protein is CASSVGGLAGNTGELFF.

The genes are TRBV5-5 and TRBJ2-1; TRBD2 aligns across 12 bases. Per the germline V gene, CDR1 is SGHKS and CDR2 is YYEKEE (reference sequence). The CDR3 is 15 residues long. Trimming removed 2 bases from V and 4 bases from J; junction bases left unmatched: 1. As DNA, the CDR3 is TGTGCCAGCAGCTTTACTAGCGGGGGGTACAATGAGCAGTTCTTC. It specifies CASSFTSGGYNEQFF.

This clone is a singleton in its sample. The chain is built from TRBV5-1 and TRBJ1-4, with D possibly matching TRBD1 (5 bases). The CDR3 spans 16 residues. Trimming removed 0 bases from V and 6 bases from J, with 15 bases in between. Germline CDR1 and CDR2: SGHRS and YFSETQ. CDR3 coding DNA: TGCGCCAGCAGCTTGGACCGTCAGGGAAAAGATGAAAAACTGTTTTTT. Protein: CASSLDRQGKDEKLFF.

This sequence joins TRBV5-4 and TRBJ1-1; D uncertain. Trimming pared 3 bases from V and 7 bases from J, leaving 16 bases between. The CDR3 spans 14 residues. Germline CDR1 and CDR2: SGHNT and YYREEE (reference sequence). In nucleotides, the CDR3 is TGTGCCAGCAGCTCACGTGGGCGATTTGATGAAGCTTTCTTT. Amino acids: CASSSRGRFDEAFF.

The chain employs TRBV5-1 and TRBJ1-2; a possible D gene is TRBD1 (5 bases). V gave up 1 base and J gave up 6 bases, with 13 bases separating them. CDR1 and CDR2 from the germline V gene are SGHRS and YFSETQ. There are 14 residues in the CDR3. The CDR3 DNA is TGCGCCAGCAGCTTGTGGGGCAGGGAGGATGGCTACACCTTC. This translates into CASSLWGREDGYTF.

The chain links TRBV7-2 to TRBJ1-2; the match to TRBD1 covers 8 bases. This CDR3 comprises 15 residues. Germline lookup yields CDR1 SGHTA and CDR2 FQGNSA. Trimming took 5 bases from V and 6 from J; bases not matched to a gene: 11. The CDR3 bases are TGTGCCAGCAGCCCCCGAGGACAGGGAGTTGATGGCTACACCTTC. Translation gives CASSPRGQGVDGYTF.

V and J are TRBV6-6 and TRBJ2-3; 7 bases align to TRBD1. CDR3 length equals 18 residues. Germline V gene sequence: CDR1 MNHNY, CDR2 SVGAGI (reference sequence). The junction had 16 bases not matched to a gene; V was cut back by 5 bases and J by 2 bases. The CDR3 protein is CASSPLGPTGTHTDTQYF. In DNA form, the CDR3 reads TGTGCCAGCAGTCCCCTGGGCCCGACAGGGACACACACAGATACGCAGTATTTT.

The chain has TRBV23-1 and TRBJ2-5, with D maybe TRBD2 (5 bases). TRBV23-1 carries the ORF label, with uncertain function. The CDR3 covers 14 residues. Trimming stripped 3 bases from V and 5 bases from J, with 13 bases between. The DNA for the CDR3 is TGCGCCAGCAGTCACCGGGAACTTTCGGAGACCCAGTACTTC. Encoded protein: CASSHRELSETQYF.

The V call is TRBV7-9, the J call TRBJ2-7; no clear D gene. V lost 5 bases to trimming and J lost 4 bases, with 9 bases between them. The germline gives CDR1 SEHNR, CDR2 FQNEAQ (reference sequence). The CDR3 spans 12 residues. The CDR3 here is CASSQGVYEQYF. CDR3 DNA sequence: TGTGCCAGCAGCCAAGGAGTGTACGAGCAGTACTTC.